This T cell receptor beta chain was sequenced during a study of blood T cells in healthy people across ages. PCR was performed a second time for about 7 to 12 cycles using a sample-barcoded 5' primer and a J-beta primer mix. A single record per CDR3 protein comes from TCRdb applying MiXCR to the 5' RACE reads. The profile shows around 1,000,000 distinct CDR3 sequences, around two fifths of them singletons. Concerning this clonotype: The antigen remains unidentified.

Overall study results and limits: As naive T cell percentage varied, TCR beta diversity correlated strongly with it.

Every sample gave at least 6 micrograms of total RNA when it was extracted. The length of the CDR3 is 15 residues. V was cut by 4 bases and J by 2 bases, with 13 bases left in between. In germline, CDR1 is LGHDT, CDR2 YNNKEL (reference sequence). The sequence was collected from a man aged 18 to 29 in good health. This rearrangement joins TRBV3-1 to TRBJ2-3; tentatively, D is TRBD2 (5 bases). Material for sequencing was blood. The CDR3 protein is CASSRENPNTDTQYF. CDR3 nucleotide sequence: TGTGCCAGCAGCCGGGAGAACCCAAACACAGATACGCAGTATTTT.